This T cell receptor beta chain appears in the sequencing data of a study of blood T cell repertoires in COVID-19. Assay: immunoSEQ multiplex PCR; the TCRdb copy retains only in-frame clones and omits some. The table records 300,000 to 400,000 clones, approximately 90% of them present only once. The sample taken for sequencing was peripheral blood. The TCR originated in a young woman who had recovered from COVID-19.

In nucleotides, the CDR3 is TGTGCCAGCAGCAACCGGGAGTCTAGCGGGAGCCACCTCGGGGATACGCAGTATTTT. Translation gives CASSNRESSGSHLGDTQYF. The chain joins TRBV7-9 to TRBJ2-3, with TRBD2 matching 10 bases. Germline CDR1 and CDR2: SEHNR and FQNEAQ (reference sequence). With 5 bases clipped from V and 6 bases from J, the junction kept 20 bases outside the gene matches. CDR3 length equals 19 residues. Looking up the rest from reference TRBV7-9 and TRBJ2-3 gives the full variable domain: DTGVSQNPRHKITKRGQNVTFRCDPISEHNRLYWYRQTLGQGPEFLTYFQNEAQLEKSRLLSDRFSAERPKGSFSTLEIQRTEQGDSAMYLCASSNRESSGSHLGDTQYFGPGTRLTVL.